This entry lists 9 T cell receptor beta chains sequenced from one sample in a study of Ad26.COV2.S vaccination and SARS-CoV-2 variants. Sequencing used immunoSEQ multiplex PCR; TCRdb keeps in-frame clones, though not all of them. The sample holds about 320,000 clones, about 82% seen once. Sample treatment: 15 to 20 received Ad26.COV2.S at low or high dose, single or two shots; about 5 received placebo; per-sample allocation not given. Repertoires come from day 63 after the first vaccine or placebo injection. The specimen was peripheral blood, collected in a trial of Ad26.COV2.S vaccine versus placebo. Receptors were obtained from a person aged 18-65 years who received the Ad26.COV2.S COVID-19 vaccine or a placebo.

The genes are TRBV6-5 and TRBJ2-7; weak D call: TRBD2 (5 bases). The CDR3 spans 14 residues. The V gene lost 6 bases and the J gene lost 1 base, with 13 bases spanning the gap. The germline V gene has CDR1 MNHEY and CDR2 SVGAGI. CDR3 coding DNA: TGTGCCAGCAGCTACAGAGAGGGATCCTACGAGCAGTACTTC. It specifies CASSYREGSYEQYF.

The chain is built from TRBV4-2 and TRBJ1-1; a weak D match, TRBD1 (6 bases). The CDR3 spans 16 residues. From germline, CDR1 is LGHNA and CDR2 YNFKEQ. Between the trimmed V and J ends, which lost 0 bases and 6 bases, there was a span of 17 bases. The CDR3, as DNA: TGTGCCAGCAGCCAAGATCGGGTGGGGGCAGGTTCTGAAGCTTTCTTT. This codes for CASSQDRVGAGSEAFF.

A word on this clone: The sample holds other DNA sequences that translate to the same CDR3. The chain recombines TRBV9 with TRBJ1-2, with TRBD1 as a possible D gene (5 bases). Between the trimmed V and J ends, which lost 2 bases and 0 bases, there was a span of 8 bases. The CDR3 has 14 amino acids. Germline CDR1 is SGDLS and CDR2 is YYNGEE. CDR3 region: CASSVQGPNYGYTF. CDR3 coding DNA: TGTGCCAGCAGCGTCCAGGGCCCTAACTATGGCTACACCTTC.

V and J are TRBV6-6 and TRBJ1-6; D is ambiguous. Germline CDR1 MNHNY, CDR2 SVGAGI (reference sequence). CDR3 length equals 14 residues. The V end was cut by 2 bases, the J end by 9 bases, with 11 bases between. In DNA, the CDR3 is TGTGCCAGCAGTTACCGTGGGTCCCCTTCACCCCTCCACTTT. It is translated as CASSYRGSPSPLHF.

The V call is TRBV12-5, the J call TRBJ2-7, with D unclear. The germline V and J ends were trimmed by 2 bases and 2 bases, with 13 bases remaining between them. The CDR3 consists of 15 residues. From germline, CDR1 is LGHNT and CDR2 FRNRAP. The CDR3 nucleotides are TGTGCTAGTGGTTTGTACGGACGGATCCCCTACGAGCAGTACTTC. Its protein product is CASGLYGRIPYEQYF.

This clone has more than one count but fewer than ten. V usage is TRBV6-5 and J usage is TRBJ1-5; no clear D. V was clipped by 5 bases and J by 8 bases, with 13 bases between them. CDR1 is MNHEY, CDR2 SVGAGI, per germline. The CDR3 spans 13 residues. CDR3: CASSQNRVEPQHF. CDR3 nucleotide sequence: TGTGCCAGCAGTCAGAACCGGGTCGAGCCCCAGCATTTT.

This clone was observed many times. The V call is TRBV6-5, the J call TRBJ2-1; D might be TRBD1 (6 bases). The germline V and J ends were trimmed by 7 bases and 0 bases, with 13 bases remaining between them. Germline V CDR1 and CDR2: MNHEY, SVGAGI. This CDR3 has 15 amino acids. CDR3 sequence reads: CASNPRTDSYNEQFF. The CDR3 DNA reads as TGTGCCAGCAACCCCCGGACAGACTCCTACAATGAGCAGTTCTTC.

The V call is TRBV6-5, the J call TRBJ1-6; 7 bases fit TRBD1. Trimming took 5 bases from V and 14 from J; bases not matched to a gene: 6. CDR1 and CDR2 (germline): MNHEY, SVGAGI. The CDR3 is made up of 12 amino acids. CDR3 loop: CASSRQGGTLHF. The CDR3 DNA reads as TGTGCCAGCAGTCGACAGGGAGGAACCCTCCACTTT.

The rearrangement joins TRBV19 to TRBJ1-3; the D is unclear. V lost 3 bases and J lost 0, with 9 bases in between. Germline CDR1 is LNHDA and CDR2 is SQIVND (reference sequence). This CDR3 is 15 amino acids long. The CDR3 DNA reads as TGTGCCAGTAGTATTCGCATATCCTCTGGAAACACCATATATTTT. It translates to CASSIRISSGNTIYF.